This T cell receptor (beta chain) was documented in a study of cytomegalovirus exposure and HLA in healthy donors. About the research overall: Approximately 85 million unique TCRs from HLA-typed donors were held in an early data release.

Trimming removed 2 bases at V and 0 bases at J, with 7 bases between. CDR3 size: 15 residues. Per germline, CDR1 MDHEN and CDR2 SYDVKM. Use of 60 Vbeta and 13 Jbeta primers characterized the PCR. The method was immunoSEQ multiplex PCR; TCRdb's version includes in-frame clones alone and lacks a portion of them. Of 80,000 to 100,000 clones listed, about 80% were seen once; the top ten hold 10% to 11%. The donors comprised healthy bone marrow donors. Study-wide results and caveats: A likely sequencing artifact accounted for one observed cluster of highly shared sequence variants. In a later analysis, TCR association rates varied by HLA locus: DRB1 most, HLA-C fewest.

Remarks on this clone: Its antigen is unknown.

Sequenced: PBMCs. The V and J genes are TRBV28 and TRBJ2-2; D is possibly TRBD1 (6 bases). The receptor was isolated from a man younger than 35 in good health and CMV-seropositive. The CDR3 spells CASSLGGANTGELFF. CDR3 DNA sequence: TGTGCCAGCAGTTTAGGGGGCGCGAACACCGGGGAGCTGTTTTTT.